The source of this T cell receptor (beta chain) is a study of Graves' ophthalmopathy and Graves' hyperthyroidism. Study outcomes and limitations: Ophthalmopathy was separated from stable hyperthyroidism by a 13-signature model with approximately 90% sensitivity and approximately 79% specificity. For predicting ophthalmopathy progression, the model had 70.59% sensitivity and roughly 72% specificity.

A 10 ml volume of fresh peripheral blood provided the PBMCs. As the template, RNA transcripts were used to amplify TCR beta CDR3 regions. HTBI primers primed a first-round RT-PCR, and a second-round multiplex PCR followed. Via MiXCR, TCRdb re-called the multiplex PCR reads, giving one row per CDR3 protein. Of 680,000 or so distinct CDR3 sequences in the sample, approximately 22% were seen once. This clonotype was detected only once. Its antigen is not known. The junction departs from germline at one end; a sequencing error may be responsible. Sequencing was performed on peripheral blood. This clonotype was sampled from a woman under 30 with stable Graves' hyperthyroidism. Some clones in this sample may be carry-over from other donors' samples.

This chain's CDR3 is CAGGPTTGVTGELFF. In DNA form, the CDR3 reads TGTGCTGGTGGTCCTACTACAGGGGTAACCGGGGAGCTGTTTTTT. V gene TRBV12-5 combines with J gene TRBJ2-2, with 7 nucleotides matching TRBD1. The CDR3 sequence is 15 residues long. Germline CDR1 is LGHNT and CDR2 is FRNRAP.